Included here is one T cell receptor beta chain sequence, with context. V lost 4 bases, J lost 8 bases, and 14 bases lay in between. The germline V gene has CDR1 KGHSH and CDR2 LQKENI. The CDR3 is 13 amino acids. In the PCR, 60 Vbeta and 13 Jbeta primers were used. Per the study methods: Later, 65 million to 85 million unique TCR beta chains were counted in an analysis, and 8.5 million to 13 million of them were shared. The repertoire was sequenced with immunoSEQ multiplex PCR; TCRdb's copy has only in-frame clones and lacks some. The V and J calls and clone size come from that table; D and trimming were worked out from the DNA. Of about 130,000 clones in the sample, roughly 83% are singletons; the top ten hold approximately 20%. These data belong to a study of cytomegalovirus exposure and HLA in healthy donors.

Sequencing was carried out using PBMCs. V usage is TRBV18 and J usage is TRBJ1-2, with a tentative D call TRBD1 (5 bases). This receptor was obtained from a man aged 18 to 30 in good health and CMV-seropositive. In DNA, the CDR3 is TGTGCCAGCTCACTCGGCCAGGGATTGGGCTACACCTTC. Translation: CASSLGQGLGYTF.